The subject of this entry is one TCR beta chain. The data originate from a study of blood T cell repertoires in COVID-19. As for the study in general: From the United States, Italy and Spain came samples of acute and convalescent COVID-19. The analysed material was cDNA or gDNA that came from T cells, B-cell-depleted T cells, or PBMCs.

In the authors' workflow: Scientists estimated how many nucleated cells there were by amplifying reference gene primers. TCRdb's table, derived via immunoSEQ multiplex PCR, lists solely in-frame clones and lacks some. V and J calls and clone size follow that table, whereas D and trimming were derived from the DNA. The profile covers about 180,000 clones, with approximately 78% appearing a single time and 10% to 15% taken by the ten largest. While infection was still active, Seattle patients were enrolled and then followed longitudinally. The CDR3 is 16 amino acids. The ends were cut back, 4 bases at V and 0 bases at J, with 16 bases in the middle. The germline gives CDR1 SGHRS, CDR2 YFSETQ.

The sample was peripheral blood. This chain uses TRBV5-1 with TRBJ1-1; a weak D match, TRBD1 (5 bases). The source is an elderly woman with COVID-19, enrolled during active disease. The CDR3 here is CASSTGRGGVNTEAFF. CDR3 in DNA: TGCGCCAGCAGCACCGGACGGGGAGGGGTGAACACTGAAGCTTTCTTT.